These 12 T cell receptor beta chains were sequenced from one sample in a study of blood T cell repertoires in COVID-19. Libraries were prepared by immunoSEQ multiplex PCR; TCRdb keeps only in-frame clonotypes and omits some of them. The sample records about 47,000 clones, about 81% being singletons. Sequencing was performed on peripheral blood. The receptor set was obtained from a human donor with acute or convalescent COVID-19. The donor label of this sample is uncertain.

The genes are TRBV28 and TRBJ2-1; 8 bases fit TRBD2. Looked up from germline, CDR1 is MDHEN and CDR2 is SYDVKM. The CDR3 loop spans 16 amino acids. Trimming at V came to 4 bases and at J to 6 bases, leaving 11 bases not matched to a gene. Here the CDR3 DNA reads TGTGCCAGCAGTTCGCCCTACGGGGGGGCCCGCAATGAGCAGTTCTTC. This encodes CASSSPYGGARNEQFF.

This sequence joins TRBV19 and TRBJ1-3, with a possible D match to TRBD1 (5 bases). The CDR3 contains 15 residues. Trimming pared 8 bases from V and 3 bases from J, leaving 17 bases between. Germline CDR1 is LNHDA and CDR2 is SQIVND (reference sequence). The CDR3 reads CASAIGGPIGNTIYF. CDR3 DNA sequence: TGTGCCAGTGCCATCGGGGGTCCAATTGGAAACACCATATATTTT.

The chain is built from TRBV24-1 and TRBJ1-2; 8 bases line up with TRBD1. The CDR3 extends over 15 amino acids. Germline V CDR1 and CDR2: KGHDR, SFDVKD. The V segment lost 3 bases and the J segment 4 bases; nucleotides outside the gene matches: 6. The CDR3 DNA reads TGTGCCACCAGTGATCCTGTACAGGGGGGCTATGGCTACACCTTC. Residues: CATSDPVQGGYGYTF.

The rearrangement links TRBV9 to TRBJ2-2; D might be TRBD1 (5 bases). V was shortened by 0 bases and J by 3 bases, with 9 bases between the two germline ends. The germline gives CDR1 SGDLS, CDR2 YYNGEE. The CDR3 has 15 residues. The CDR3 sequence is CASSVDVGHTGELFF. CDR3 bases: TGTGCCAGCAGCGTAGATGTGGGGCACACCGGGGAGCTGTTTTTT.

The J gene is TRBJ1-5, the V gene TRBV27, with 8 bases matching TRBD1. Germline-derived CDR1 and CDR2 are MNHEY and SMNVEV (reference sequence). The CDR3 contains 15 residues. The V gene end was trimmed by 2 bases and the J gene end by 6 bases; junction bases not matched to a gene: 6. Here the CDR3 reads CASSLADTGGQPQHF. For the CDR3, the DNA is TGTGCCAGCAGTTTAGCCGATACAGGGGGTCAGCCCCAGCATTTT.

The rearrangement uses TRBV29-1 and TRBJ1-1; TRBD1 might be the D (6 bases). V was clipped by 7 bases and J by 3 bases, with 21 bases between them. CDR3 size: 15 residues. Germline assignment: CDR1 SQVTM and CDR2 ANQGSEA. CDR3: CSGSYGDNRYTEAFF. The CDR3 nucleotides are TGCAGCGGGAGCTACGGGGACAACCGTTACACTGAAGCTTTCTTT.

V gene TRBV5-8 combines with J gene TRBJ2-3; D is possibly TRBD1 (7 bases). The CDR3 is made up of 20 amino acids. Germline V gene data show CDR1 as SGHTS and CDR2 as YDEGEE. V was cut by 2 bases and J by 0 bases, with 25 bases left in between. The DNA for the CDR3 is TGTGCCAGCAGCTTCTTGGGGGGACTCCGGGACAGTGCTAGCACAGATACGCAGTATTTT. This gives the protein CASSFLGGLRDSASTDTQYF.

The CDR3 sequence: CASSMMGQSTDTQYF. CDR3 sequence (DNA): TGTGCCAGTAGTATGATGGGACAGAGTACAGATACGCAGTATTTT. V usage is TRBV19 and J usage is TRBJ2-3; 7 bases map to TRBD1. The V gene end was trimmed by 3 bases and the J gene end by 3 bases; junction bases not matched to a gene: 6. This CDR3 has 15 residues. Germline values: CDR1 LNHDA, CDR2 SQIVND (reference sequence).

This sequence joins TRBV2 and TRBJ1-2, with D uncertain. There are 14 residues in the CDR3. Trimming took off 2 bases at V and 8 bases at J, with 15 bases between the two ends. Germline loops: CDR1 SNHLY, CDR2 FYNNEI. The CDR3 loop reads CASSESWGGSGYTF. The CDR3 DNA is TGTGCCAGCAGTGAAAGTTGGGGAGGTTCCGGCTACACCTTC.

This rearrangement joins TRBV28 to TRBJ1-2; no firm D call. V gave up 4 bases and J gave up 1 base, with 7 bases separating them. The germline gives CDR1 MDHEN, CDR2 SYDVKM. This CDR3 spans 13 amino acids. CDR3 in DNA: TGTGCCAGCAGTTGGCCAGGTAACTATGGCTACACCTTC. Its protein is CASSWPGNYGYTF.

The CDR3: CASSLDQGWGQGLDYGYTF. Written as DNA, the CDR3 is TGTGCCAGCAGCTTAGATCAAGGCTGGGGACAGGGGCTCGACTATGGCTACACCTTC. The chain employs TRBV11-2 and TRBJ1-2; the match to TRBD1 covers 10 bases. Germline lookup yields CDR1 SGHAT and CDR2 FQNNGV. Trimming removed 0 bases from V and 3 bases from J; junction bases left unmatched: 13. The CDR3 consists of 19 residues.

This sequence joins TRBV16 and TRBJ1-6; a possible D gene is TRBD1 (5 bases). Germline assignment: CDR1 KGHSY and CDR2 FQNENV. This CDR3 is built from 15 residues. Trimming removed 3 bases from V and 6 bases from J, with 12 bases in between. The CDR3 region has the DNA TGTGCCAGCAGCCAGGACGGAGGGACTAATTCACCCCTCCACTTT. Protein: CASSQDGGTNSPLHF.